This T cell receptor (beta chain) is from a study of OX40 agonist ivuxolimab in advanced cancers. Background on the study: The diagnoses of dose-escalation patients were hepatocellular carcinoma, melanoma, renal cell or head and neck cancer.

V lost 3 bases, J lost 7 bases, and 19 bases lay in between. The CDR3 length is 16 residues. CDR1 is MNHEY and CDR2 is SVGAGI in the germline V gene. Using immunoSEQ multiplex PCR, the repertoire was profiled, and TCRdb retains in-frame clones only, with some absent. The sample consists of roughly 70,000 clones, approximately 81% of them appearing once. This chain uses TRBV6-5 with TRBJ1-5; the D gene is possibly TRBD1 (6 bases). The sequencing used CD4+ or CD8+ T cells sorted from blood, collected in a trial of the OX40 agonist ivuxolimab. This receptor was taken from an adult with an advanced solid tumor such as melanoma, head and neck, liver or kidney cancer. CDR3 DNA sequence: TGTGCCAGCAGTTATCGGGCAGGGCGCCAGGGGCAGCCCCAGCATTTT. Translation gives CASSYRAGRQGQPQHF.